The TCR beta chain described here comes from a study of cytomegalovirus exposure and HLA in healthy donors. Each donor's status was that of a healthy bone marrow donor. Unrecorded immune exposure was likely among donors, who were nominally healthy when sampled. On this clone: The antigen is undetermined. Relative to the germline gene, one junction end is altered; a read error may explain this.

Use of 60 Vbeta and 13 Jbeta primers characterized the PCR. Using immunoSEQ multiplex PCR, the repertoire was profiled, and TCRdb retains in-frame clones only, with some absent. The data show under 200,000 clones, with around 75% seen just once and around 3% held by the top ten. Whole-study findings and limits: Previously analyzed data showed that most TCR beta V segments were productive at a frequency of about 87% or about 30%.

The CDR3 runs 13 residues. Germline-derived CDR1 and CDR2 are SNHLY and FYNNEI. Sequenced input: PBMCs. This sequence was found in a woman between 50 and 59 years old in good health and CMV-seropositive. The V and J genes are TRBV2 and TRBJ1-1, with 8 bases that match TRBD1. CDR3 amino acids: CAGSGQGSTEAFF. The DNA of the CDR3 is TGTGCCGGCAGTGGACAGGGTTCGACTGAAGCTTTCTTT. Full variable domain (outside the CDR3, taken from reference TRBV2 and TRBJ1-1): EPEVTQTPSHQVTQMGQEVILRCVPISNHLYFYWYRQILGQKVEFLVSFYNNEISEKSEIFDDQFSVERPDGSNFTLKIRSTKLEDSAMYFCAGSGQGSTEAFFGQGTRLTVV.